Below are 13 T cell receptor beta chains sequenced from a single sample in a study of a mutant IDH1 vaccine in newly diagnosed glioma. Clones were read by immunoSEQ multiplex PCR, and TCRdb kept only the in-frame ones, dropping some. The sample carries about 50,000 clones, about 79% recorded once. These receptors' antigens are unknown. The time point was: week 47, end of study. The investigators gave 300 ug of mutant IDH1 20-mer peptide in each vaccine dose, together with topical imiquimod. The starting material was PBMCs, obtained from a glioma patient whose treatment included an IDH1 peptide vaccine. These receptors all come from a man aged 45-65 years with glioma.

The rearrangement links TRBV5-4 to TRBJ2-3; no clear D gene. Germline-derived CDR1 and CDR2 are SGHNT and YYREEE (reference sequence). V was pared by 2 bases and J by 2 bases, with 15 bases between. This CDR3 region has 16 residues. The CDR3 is CASSFRSLSTTDTQYF. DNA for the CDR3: TGTGCCAGCAGCTTTAGGTCGTTGAGCACCACAGATACGCAGTATTTT.

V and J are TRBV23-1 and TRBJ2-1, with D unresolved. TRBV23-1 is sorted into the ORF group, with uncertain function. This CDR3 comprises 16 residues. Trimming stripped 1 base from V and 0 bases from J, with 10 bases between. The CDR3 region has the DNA TGCGCCAGCAGTCAATGCCCCGAGAGCTCCTACAATGAGCAGTTCTTC. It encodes CASSQCPESSYNEQFF.

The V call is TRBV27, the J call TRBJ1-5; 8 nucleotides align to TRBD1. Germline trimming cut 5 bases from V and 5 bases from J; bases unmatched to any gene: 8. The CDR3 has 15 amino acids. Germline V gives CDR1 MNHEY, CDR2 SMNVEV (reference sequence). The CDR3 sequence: CASSIQGALHQPQHF. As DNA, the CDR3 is TGTGCCAGCAGTATTCAGGGGGCATTGCATCAGCCCCAGCATTTT.

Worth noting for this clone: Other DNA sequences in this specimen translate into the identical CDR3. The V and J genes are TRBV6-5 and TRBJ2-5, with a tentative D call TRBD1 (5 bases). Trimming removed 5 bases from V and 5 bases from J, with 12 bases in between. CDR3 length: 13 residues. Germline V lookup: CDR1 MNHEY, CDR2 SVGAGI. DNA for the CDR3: TGTGCCAGCAGTCTCCAGGGTCGGGAGACCCAGTACTTC. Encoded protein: CASSLQGRETQYF.

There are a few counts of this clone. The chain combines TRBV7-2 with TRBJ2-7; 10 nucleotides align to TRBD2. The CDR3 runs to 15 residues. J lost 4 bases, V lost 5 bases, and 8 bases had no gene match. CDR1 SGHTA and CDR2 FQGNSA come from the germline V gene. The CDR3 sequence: CASSPWTSGPYEQYF. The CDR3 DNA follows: TGTGCCAGCAGCCCCTGGACTAGCGGACCATACGAGCAGTACTTC.

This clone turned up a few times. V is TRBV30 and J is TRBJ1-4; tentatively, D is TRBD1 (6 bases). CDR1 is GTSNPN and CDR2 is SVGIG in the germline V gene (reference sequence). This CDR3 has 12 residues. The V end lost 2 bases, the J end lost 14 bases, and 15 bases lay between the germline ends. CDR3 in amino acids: CAWSMFQGPLFF. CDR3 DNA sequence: TGTGCCTGGAGTATGTTTCAGGGGCCCCTGTTTTTT. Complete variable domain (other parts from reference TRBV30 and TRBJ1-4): SQTIHQWPATLVQPVGSPLSLECTVEGTSNPNLYWYRQAAGRGLQLLFYSVGIGQISSEVPQNLSASRPQDRQFILSSKKLLLSDSGFYLCAWSMFQGPLFFGSGTQLSVL.

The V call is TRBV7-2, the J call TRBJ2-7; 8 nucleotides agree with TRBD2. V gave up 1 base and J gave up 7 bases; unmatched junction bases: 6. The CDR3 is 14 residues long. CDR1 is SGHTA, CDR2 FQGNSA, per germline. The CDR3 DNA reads TGTGCCAGCAGCTTAGGCAGGGTAGCGGGAGAGCAGTACTTC. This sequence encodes CASSLGRVAGEQYF.

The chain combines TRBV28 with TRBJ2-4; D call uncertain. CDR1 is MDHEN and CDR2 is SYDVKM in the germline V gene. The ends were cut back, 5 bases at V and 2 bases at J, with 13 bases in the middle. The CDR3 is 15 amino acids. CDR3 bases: TGTGCCAGCAGTCCCTCAGAGTTGACCAAAAACATTCAGTACTTC. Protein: CASSPSELTKNIQYF.

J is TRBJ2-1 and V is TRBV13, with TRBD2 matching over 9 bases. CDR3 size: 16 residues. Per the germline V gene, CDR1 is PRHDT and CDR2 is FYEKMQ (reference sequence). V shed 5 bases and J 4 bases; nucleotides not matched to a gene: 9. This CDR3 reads CASSAERTSEYNEQFF. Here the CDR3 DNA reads TGTGCCAGCAGCGCCGAAAGGACTAGCGAGTACAATGAGCAGTTCTTC.

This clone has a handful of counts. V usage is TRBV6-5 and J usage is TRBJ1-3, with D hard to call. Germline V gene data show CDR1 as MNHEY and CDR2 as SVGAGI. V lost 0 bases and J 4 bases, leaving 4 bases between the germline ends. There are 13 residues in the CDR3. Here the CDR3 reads CASSYSRGNTIYF. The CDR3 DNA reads TGTGCCAGCAGTTACTCGAGAGGAAACACCATATATTTT.

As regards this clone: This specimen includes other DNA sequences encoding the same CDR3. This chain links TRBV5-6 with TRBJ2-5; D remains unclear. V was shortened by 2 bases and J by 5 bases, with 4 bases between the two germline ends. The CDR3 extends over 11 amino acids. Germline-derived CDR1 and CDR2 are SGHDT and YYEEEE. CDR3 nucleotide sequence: TGTGCCAGCAGCTTACGGGAGACCCAGTACTTC. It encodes CASSLRETQYF.

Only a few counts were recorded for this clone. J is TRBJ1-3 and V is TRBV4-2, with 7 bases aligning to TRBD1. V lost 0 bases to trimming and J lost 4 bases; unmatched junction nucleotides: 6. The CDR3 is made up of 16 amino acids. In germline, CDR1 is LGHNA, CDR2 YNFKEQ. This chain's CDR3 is CASSQDFEGAGNTIYF. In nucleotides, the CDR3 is TGTGCCAGCAGCCAAGATTTTGAGGGGGCGGGAAACACCATATATTTT.

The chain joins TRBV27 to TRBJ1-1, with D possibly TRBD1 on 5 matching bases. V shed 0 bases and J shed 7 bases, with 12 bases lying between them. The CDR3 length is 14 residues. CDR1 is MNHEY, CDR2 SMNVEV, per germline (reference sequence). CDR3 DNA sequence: TGTGCCAGCAGTTTATCCCAACTTGGGGGTGAAGCTTTCTTT. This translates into CASSLSQLGGEAFF.